Following are 20 T cell receptor beta chains from one sample sequenced in a study of identical twins (dated by TCRdb to the mid-2010s). The library was generated by 5' RACE. Instrument used: Illumina HiSeq 2000. TCRdb itself trimmed the public reads at Q25 with fastp, ran MiXCR and retained productive beta chains. Rows with one shared CDR3 protein collapse into an entry with the most common genes and DNA. Counted in this sample were some 440,000 distinct CDR3 sequences; more than 20% of them appeared once. Around 3% of the sample rests with the top ten. These data also formed part of another study, on T cells expressing NK-cell markers.

The sequencing input was CD4+ T cells sorted from blood. The receptors were gathered from a woman younger than 30 in good health.

The chain couples TRBV27 to TRBJ2-3, with 9 nucleotides matching TRBD2. The germline V gene has CDR1 MNHEY and CDR2 SMNVEV (reference sequence). The CDR3 totals 13 residues. V was clipped by 7 bases and J by 6 bases; unmatched bases: 5. This CDR3 is CASMASGTDTQYF. The DNA of the CDR3 is TGTGCCAGCATGGCTAGCGGGACCGATACGCAGTATTTT.

V is TRBV6-1 and J is TRBJ2-7; TRBD1 matches 10 bases. J was trimmed by 3 bases and V by 5 bases; bases with no gene match: 10. Germline V lookup: CDR1 MNHNS, CDR2 SASEGT. The CDR3 runs 16 residues. CDR3 loop: CASSPRRQGAFYEQYF. For the CDR3, the DNA is TGTGCCAGCAGTCCACGCAGACAGGGGGCATTCTACGAGCAGTACTTC.

Only a few counts were recorded for this clonotype. The V gene is TRBV20-1, the J gene TRBJ1-4; 10 bases agree with TRBD1. Germline lookup yields CDR1 DFQATT and CDR2 SNEGSKA (reference sequence). This CDR3 spans 13 amino acids. The trim removed 6 bases at V and 6 bases at J, leaving 4 bases unmatched. CDR3 loop: CSARQGADEKLFF. The CDR3 bases are TGCAGTGCCCGACAGGGGGCTGATGAAAAACTGTTTTTT.

The chain recombines TRBV9 with TRBJ1-6; D call uncertain. The germline gives CDR1 SGDLS, CDR2 YYNGEE. The V gene lost 0 bases and the J gene lost 8 bases, with 6 bases spanning the gap. The length of the CDR3 is 13 residues. The chain's CDR3 is CASSVEPDSPLHF. The CDR3 DNA reads as TGTGCCAGCAGCGTAGAACCGGATTCACCCCTCCACTTT.

The rearrangement uses TRBV20-1 and TRBJ2-5; D remains ambiguous. The CDR3 runs to 12 residues. V lost 5 bases to trimming and J lost 4 bases, with 11 bases between them. From germline, CDR1 is DFQATT and CDR2 SNEGSKA (reference sequence). In nucleotides, the CDR3 is TGCAGTGCTTGGCGTCTCCCAGAGACCCAGTACTTC. Amino acid sequence: CSAWRLPETQYF.

This clonotype appeared a few times. The chain joins TRBV5-1 to TRBJ2-2; D possibly corresponds to TRBD1 (6 bases). This CDR3 is 12 amino acids long. CDR1 is SGHRS, CDR2 YFSETQ, per germline. Trimming removed 4 bases at V and 11 bases at J, with 12 bases between. The DNA of the CDR3 is TGCGCCAGCAGCCCGGACAGCCCAGAGCTGTTTTTT. It yields the protein CASSPDSPELFF.

V gene TRBV7-9 combines with J gene TRBJ1-2; unclear D gene. The CDR3 has 14 amino acids. In germline, CDR1 is SEHNR, CDR2 FQNEAQ (reference sequence). Trimming shortened V by 10 bases and J by 1 base, and 16 bases separated the two germline ends. CDR3 loop: CATRPSVNNYGYTF. DNA of the CDR3: TGTGCCACCCGGCCGTCGGTTAATAACTATGGCTACACCTTC.

The V call is TRBV6-2 or TRBV6-3, the J call TRBJ2-1; D may be TRBD2 (6 bases). The germline gives CDR1 MNHEY, CDR2 SVGEGT. This CDR3 spans 15 amino acids. V gave up 4 bases and J gave up 0 bases, with 10 bases separating them. CDR3 protein: CASSWDFSSYNEQFF. CDR3 in DNA: TGTGCCAGCAGTTGGGACTTCAGCTCCTACAATGAGCAGTTCTTC.

Only a few counts were recorded for this clonotype. V usage is TRBV2 and J usage is TRBJ2-5, with D tentatively TRBD1 (5 bases). The length of the CDR3 is 12 residues. Trimming left V 8 bases short and J 5 bases short, with 12 bases between. Germline-derived CDR1 and CDR2 are SNHLY and FYNNEI. CDR3 region: CASHRISETQYF. In nucleotides, the CDR3 is TGTGCCAGCCACAGGATTTCCGAGACCCAGTACTTC. Complete variable domain (other parts from reference TRBV2 and TRBJ2-5): EPEVTQTPSHQVTQMGQEVILRCVPISNHLYFYWYRQILGQKVEFLVSFYNNEISEKSEIFDDQFSVERPDGSNFTLKIRSTKLEDSAMYFCASHRISETQYFGPGTRLLVL.

The rearrangement joins TRBV6-2 or TRBV6-3 to TRBJ2-3; possible D gene TRBD1, 7 bases. This CDR3 region has 14 residues. With 6 bases removed from V and 6 bases from J, the gap between germline ends came to 16 bases. Germline V gives CDR1 MNHEY, CDR2 SVGEGT. CDR3 amino acids: CASSRGTARDTQYF. Here the CDR3 DNA reads TGTGCCAGCAGCCGCGGGACAGCGAGGGATACGCAGTATTTT.

This clonotype has only a few counts. V is TRBV20-1 and J is TRBJ2-3; 11 bases are shared with TRBD1. V lost 5 bases to trimming and J lost 5 bases; unmatched junction nucleotides: 9. Germline values: CDR1 DFQATT, CDR2 SNEGSKA (reference sequence). This CDR3 comprises 15 residues. This chain's CDR3 is CSAFPGTGGEDTQYF. CDR3 DNA: TGCAGTGCTTTCCCCGGGACAGGGGGTGAAGATACGCAGTATTTT.

The V call is TRBV18, the J call TRBJ1-2; D is undetermined. V lost 4 bases to trimming and J lost 6 bases, with 12 bases between them. CDR1 is KGHSH, CDR2 LQKENI, per germline. The CDR3 has 13 amino acids. The CDR3 coding sequence is TGTGCCAGCTCACTCTCGGACGCCGATGGCTACACCTTC. This translates into CASSLSDADGYTF.

This clonotype was recorded many times. The genes are TRBV15 and TRBJ1-5; D gene ambiguous. Germline assignment: CDR1 LNHNV and CDR2 YYDKDF (reference sequence). The V and J ends lost 0 bases and 6 bases respectively, with 21 bases between them. The CDR3 sequence is 18 residues long. CDR3 sequence reads: CATSRDLFNLALRQPQHF. The CDR3 coding sequence is TGTGCCACCAGCAGAGATTTGTTTAATTTAGCCCTGCGTCAGCCCCAGCATTTT. Supplemented by reference TRBV15 and TRBJ1-5, the full variable domain reads DAMVIQNPRYQVTQFGKPVTLSCSQTLNHNVMYWYQQKSSQAPKLLFHYYDKDFNNEADTPDNFQSRRPNTSFCFLDIRSPGLGDTAMYLCATSRDLFNLALRQPQHFGDGTRLSIL.

This clonotype was found a few times. CDR3 coding DNA: TGTGCCATCAGTGGATGGCAGGGGCTAGAGACCCAGTACTTC. It translates to CAISGWQGLETQYF. The rearrangement links TRBV10-3 to TRBJ2-5, with D perhaps TRBD1 (6 bases). V was clipped by 4 bases and J by 4 bases, with 13 bases between them. There are 14 residues in the CDR3. The V gene's germline CDR1 is ENHRY and CDR2 SYGVKD.

The V and J genes are TRBV20-1 and TRBJ2-3, with TRBD2 matching 12 bases. J gave up 5 bases and V 3 bases, and 12 bases lay outside the gene matches. CDR1 DFQATT and CDR2 SNEGSKA come from the germline V gene (reference sequence). CDR3 length: 17 residues. For the CDR3, the DNA is TGCAGTGCTAGGGACTGGACTAGCGGGGCCCTCCAAGATACGCAGTATTTT. This sequence encodes CSARDWTSGALQDTQYF.

The V and J genes are TRBV24-1 and TRBJ2-5, with TRBD2 matching 9 bases. Germline V lookup: CDR1 KGHDR, CDR2 SFDVKD. This CDR3 is built from 15 residues. V was pared by 2 bases and J by 1 base, with 1 base of the junction left unmatched. The CDR3 DNA reads as TGTGCCACCAGTGATTCTAGCGGGATCCAAGAGACCCAGTACTTC. Translated: CATSDSSGIQETQYF.

This clonotype appeared a few times. The chain joins TRBV5-1 to TRBJ2-6; D remains unclear. The germline CDR1 and CDR2 sequences are SGHRS and YFSETQ. With 0 bases removed from V and 1 base from J, the gap between germline ends came to 8 bases. The CDR3 consists of 16 residues. The CDR3 protein is CASSLAGVSGANVLTF. CDR3 nucleotide sequence: TGCGCCAGCAGCTTGGCGGGCGTATCTGGGGCCAACGTCCTGACTTTC.

The chain couples TRBV7-2 to TRBJ2-7, with 8 bases aligning to TRBD1. Trimming took 4 bases from V and 3 from J; bases not matched to a gene: 2. CDR1 and CDR2 from the germline V gene are SGHTA and FQGNSA. The CDR3 is 13 amino acids. The CDR3 bases are TGTGCCAGCAGCTGGGACAGGTTCTACGAGCAGTACTTC. Translation: CASSWDRFYEQYF.

The chain couples TRBV6-1 to TRBJ2-7; 9 bases map to TRBD2. This CDR3 contains 17 residues. V was pared by 6 bases and J by 4 bases, with 16 bases of the junction left unmatched. The V gene's germline CDR1 is MNHNS and CDR2 SASEGT. CDR3 sequence reads: CASSPYGGSSGRYEQYF. In DNA form, the CDR3 reads TGTGCCAGCAGCCCCTACGGGGGGAGTAGCGGGAGATACGAGCAGTACTTC.

The chain links TRBV14 to TRBJ2-2, with D uncertain. Trimming cost V 4 bases and J 7 bases, with 10 bases left between them. This CDR3 contains 13 residues. Germline V lookup: CDR1 SGHDN, CDR2 FVKESK. CDR3 nucleotide sequence: TGTGCCAGCAGCCCCTCCCTCGACGGGGAGCTGTTTTTT. Protein sequence: CASSPSLDGELFF.